This TCR beta chain was observed in a study of T cell responses to AZD1222 COVID-19 vaccine. Study-wide results and caveats: Only a handful of AZD1222 recipients, roughly 6 in all, had baseline seropositivity. Spike-spanning, vaccine-associated CD4 TCRs were dominant at 160-218 and 743-854. Targets within unmutated variant regions were reportedly found for nearly half of spike-specific TCRs. White British people made up most donors, females outnumbered males, and clonal diversity was possibly underestimated.

The method was immunoSEQ multiplex PCR; TCRdb's version includes in-frame clones alone and lacks a portion of them. The data contain about 42,000 clones, around 80% of them singletons. In its sample, this clone was seen once. Its antigen is currently unknown. With 1 base removed from V and 0 bases from J, the gap between germline ends came to 11 bases. The germline V gene has CDR1 LGHDT and CDR2 YNNKEL (reference sequence). CDR3 length: 16 amino acids. This receptor was obtained from an adult who received the AZD1222 COVID-19 vaccine. The J gene is TRBJ2-3, the V gene TRBV3-1 (or the pseudogene TRBV3-2); D is uncertain. The material was peripheral blood, obtained 28 days after the second AZD1222 dose. The CDR3 region has the DNA TGTGCCAGCAGCCAAGGCTCCTTCATTAGCACAGATACGCAGTATTTT. This codes for CASSQGSFISTDTQYF.